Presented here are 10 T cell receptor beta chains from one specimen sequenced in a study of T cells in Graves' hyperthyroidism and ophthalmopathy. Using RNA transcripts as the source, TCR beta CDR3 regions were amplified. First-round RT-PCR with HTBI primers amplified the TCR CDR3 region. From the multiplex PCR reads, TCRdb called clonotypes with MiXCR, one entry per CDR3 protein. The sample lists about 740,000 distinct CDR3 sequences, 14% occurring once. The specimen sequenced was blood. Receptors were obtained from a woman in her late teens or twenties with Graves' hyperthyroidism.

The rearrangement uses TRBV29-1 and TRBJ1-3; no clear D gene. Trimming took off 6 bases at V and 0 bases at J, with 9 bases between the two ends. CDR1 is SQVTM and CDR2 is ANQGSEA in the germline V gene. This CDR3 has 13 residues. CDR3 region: CSVPGSSGNTIYF. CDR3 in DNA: TGCAGCGTCCCAGGTTCCTCTGGAAACACCATATATTTT.

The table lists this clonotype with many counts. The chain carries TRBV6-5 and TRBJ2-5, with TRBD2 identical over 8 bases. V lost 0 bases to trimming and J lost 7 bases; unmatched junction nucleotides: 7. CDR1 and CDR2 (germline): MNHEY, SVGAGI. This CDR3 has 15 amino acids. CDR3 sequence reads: CASSYSRQAGGTQYF. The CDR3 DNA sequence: TGTGCCAGCAGTTACTCGAGGCAGGCGGGGGGGACCCAGTACTTC.

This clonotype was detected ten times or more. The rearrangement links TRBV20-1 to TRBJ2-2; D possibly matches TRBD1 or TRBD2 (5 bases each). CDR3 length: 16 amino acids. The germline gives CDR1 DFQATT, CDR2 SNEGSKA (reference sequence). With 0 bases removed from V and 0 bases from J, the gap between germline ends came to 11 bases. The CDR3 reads CSARDLGTTNTGELFF. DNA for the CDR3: TGCAGTGCTAGAGACTTAGGGACGACGAACACCGGGGAGCTGTTTTTT.

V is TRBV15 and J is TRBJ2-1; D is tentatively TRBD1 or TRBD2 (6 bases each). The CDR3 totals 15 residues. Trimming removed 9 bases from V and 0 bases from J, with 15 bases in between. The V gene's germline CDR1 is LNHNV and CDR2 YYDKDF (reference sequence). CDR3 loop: CATAPGGHSYNEQFF. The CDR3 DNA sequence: TGTGCCACTGCACCCGGGGGCCACTCCTACAATGAGCAGTTCTTC.

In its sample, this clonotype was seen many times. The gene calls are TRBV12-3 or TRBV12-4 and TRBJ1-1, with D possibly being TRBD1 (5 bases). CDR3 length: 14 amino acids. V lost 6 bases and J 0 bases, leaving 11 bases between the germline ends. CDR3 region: CASRPGLLNTEAFF. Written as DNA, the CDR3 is TGTGCCAGCAGGCCGGGACTGCTGAACACTGAAGCTTTCTTT.

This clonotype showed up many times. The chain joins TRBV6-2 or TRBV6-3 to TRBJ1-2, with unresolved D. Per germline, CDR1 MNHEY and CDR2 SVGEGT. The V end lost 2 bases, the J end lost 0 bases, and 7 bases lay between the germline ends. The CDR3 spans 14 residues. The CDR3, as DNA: TGTGCCAGCAGTTACCGCGGATCTAACTATGGCTACACCTTC. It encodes CASSYRGSNYGYTF.

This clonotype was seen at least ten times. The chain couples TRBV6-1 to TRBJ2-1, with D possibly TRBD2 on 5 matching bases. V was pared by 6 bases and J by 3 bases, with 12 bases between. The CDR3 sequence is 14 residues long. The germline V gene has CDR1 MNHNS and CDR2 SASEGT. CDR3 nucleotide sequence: TGTGCCAGCAGCTGGGTCGGGGACTACAATGAGCAGTTCTTC. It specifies CASSWVGDYNEQFF.

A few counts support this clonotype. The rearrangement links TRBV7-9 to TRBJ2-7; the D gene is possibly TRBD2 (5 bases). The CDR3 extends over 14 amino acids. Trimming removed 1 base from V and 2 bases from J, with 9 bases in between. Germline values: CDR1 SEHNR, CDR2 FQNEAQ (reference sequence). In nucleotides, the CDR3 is TGTGCCAGCAGCTTAGAGGAGGTCACCTACGAGCAGTACTTC. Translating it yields CASSLEEVTYEQYF. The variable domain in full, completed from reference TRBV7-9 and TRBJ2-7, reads DTGVSQNPRHKITKRGQNVTFRCDPISEHNRLYWYRQTLGQGPEFLTYFQNEAQLEKSRLLSDRFSAERPKGSFSTLEIQRTEQGDSAMYLCASSLEEVTYEQYFGPGTRLTVT.

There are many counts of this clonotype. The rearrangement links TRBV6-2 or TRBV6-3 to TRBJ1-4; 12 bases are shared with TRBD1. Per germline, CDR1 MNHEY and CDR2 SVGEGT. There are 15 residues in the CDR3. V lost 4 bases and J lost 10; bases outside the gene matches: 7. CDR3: CASSSAGTGGPKLFF. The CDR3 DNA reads TGTGCCAGCAGTTCCGCCGGGACAGGGGGCCCAAAACTGTTTTTT.

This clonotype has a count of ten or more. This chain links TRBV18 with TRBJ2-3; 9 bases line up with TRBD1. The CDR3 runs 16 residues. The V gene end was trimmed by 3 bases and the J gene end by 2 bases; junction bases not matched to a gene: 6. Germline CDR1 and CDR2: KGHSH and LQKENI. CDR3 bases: TGTGCCAGCTCACCCCCCGGGACAGGGAACACAGATACGCAGTATTTT. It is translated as CASSPPGTGNTDTQYF.